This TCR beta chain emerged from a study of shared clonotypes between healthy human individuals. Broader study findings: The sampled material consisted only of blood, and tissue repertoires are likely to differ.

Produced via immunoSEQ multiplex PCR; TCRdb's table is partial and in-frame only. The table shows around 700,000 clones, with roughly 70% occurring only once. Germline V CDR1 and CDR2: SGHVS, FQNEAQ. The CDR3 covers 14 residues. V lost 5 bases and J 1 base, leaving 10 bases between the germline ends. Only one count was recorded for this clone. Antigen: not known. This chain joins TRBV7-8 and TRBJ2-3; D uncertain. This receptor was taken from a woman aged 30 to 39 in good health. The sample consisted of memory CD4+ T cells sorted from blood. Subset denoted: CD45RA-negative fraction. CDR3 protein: CASSRTGGTDTQYF. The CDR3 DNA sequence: TGTGCCAGCAGCCGGACCGGAGGCACAGATACGCAGTATTTT.